A selection of T cell receptor beta chains follows, all from one sample in a study of cytotoxic CD8 clonotypes in ibrutinib-treated CLL. The table came from immunoSEQ multiplex PCR; TCRdb's copy has only in-frame clones and leaves some out. This table has roughly 110,000 clones, 58% appearing once. The sequenced sample was PBMCs, obtained after 24 months of ibrutinib treatment. The receptors were gathered from a human donor with chronic lymphocytic leukemia. Both conserved end residues are part of each CDR3. D genes are given only for firm matches. Rows give clone size only sometimes, using once, few, many, or a class for an expanded clone.

size,D,J,V,CDR3,DNA
-,-,TRBJ2-3,TRBV15,CATSRGTSLDTQYF,TGTGCCACCAGCAGAGGAACTAGTCTAGATACGCAGTATTTT
-,-,TRBJ1-1,TRBV9,CASSVGPMNTEAFF,TGTGCCAGCAGCGTAGGGCCTATGAACACTGAAGCTTTCTTT
-,TRBD1,TRBJ1-5,TRBV6-6,CASSYGGQGAQPQHF,TGTGCCAGCAGTTACGGTGGTCAGGGGGCTCAGCCCCAGCATTTT
few,TRBD1,TRBJ1-5,TRBV19,CASRQGVDNQPQHF,TGTGCCAGTAGACAGGGGGTTGACAATCAGCCCCAGCATTTT
-,-,TRBJ2-3,TRBV5-1,CASTQGRREATDTQYF,TGCGCCAGCACCCAAGGGAGGAGGGAGGCCACAGATACGCAGTATTTT
-,-,TRBJ1-3,TRBV6-5,CASSYGGASGNTIYF,TGTGCCAGCAGTTACGGGGGGGCATCTGGAAACACCATATATTTT
-,-,TRBJ1-1,TRBV6-5,CASRRVRQGNTEAFF,TGTGCCAGCAGGCGGGTTCGGCAGGGTAACACTGAAGCTTTCTTT
-,TRBD2,TRBJ2-7,TRBV13,CASSLLAGVTYEQYF,TGTGCCAGCAGCTTATTAGCGGGGGTAACCTACGAGCAGTACTTC
few,-,TRBJ1-6,TRBV6-5,CASRLTGPNGSPLHF,TGTGCCAGCAGGTTGACAGGCCCCAATGGATCACCCCTCCACTTT
-,-,TRBJ1-2,TRBV5-6,CASSLDTGSYGYTF,TGTGCCAGCAGCTTGGATACAGGGTCCTATGGCTACACCTTC
-,-,TRBJ1-1,TRBV30,CAWSDGVGDTEAFF,TGTGCCTGGAGCGACGGAGTGGGGGACACTGAAGCTTTCTTT
few,-,TRBJ1-6,TRBV5-1,CASSLGGIGSPLHF,TGCGCCAGCAGCTTGGGAGGAATTGGTTCACCCCTCCACTTT
once,-,TRBJ2-1,TRBV6-5,CASRSTFITYNEQFF,TGTGCCAGCAGATCAACGTTCATTACCTACAATGAGCAGTTCTTC
-,TRBD1,TRBJ1-1,TRBV7-3,CASSSWSGQEAFF,TGTGCCAGCAGCTCCTGGTCGGGACAGGAAGCTTTCTTT
-,TRBD1,TRBJ2-2,TRBV2,CASSEVQGAVGELFF,TGTGCCAGCAGTGAGGTCCAGGGGGCTGTCGGGGAGCTGTTTTTT
-,-,TRBJ2-2,TRBV5-1,CASSLGQSTGELFF,TGCGCCAGCAGCTTGGGACAGTCCACCGGGGAGCTGTTTTTT
-,TRBD2,TRBJ2-7,TRBV4-1,CASSAGGLAGNYEQYF,TGCGCCAGCAGTGCGGGGGGACTAGCGGGGAACTACGAGCAGTACTTC
-,TRBD2,TRBJ2-5,TRBV14,CASSQGSSGGWRETQYF,TGTGCCAGCAGCCAAGGATCTAGCGGGGGTTGGAGAGAGACCCAGTACTTC
once,-,TRBJ1-2,TRBV30,CAWYPGVQGYGYTF,TGTGCCTGGTACCCCGGGGTTCAGGGCTATGGCTACACCTTC
-,TRBD1,TRBJ2-3,TRBV11-3,CASSSSRQGLTDTQYF,TGTGCCAGCAGCTCTAGCCGACAGGGCCTCACAGATACGCAGTATTTT
-,-,TRBJ1-2,TRBV5-6,CASSPRELGGYTF,TGTGCCAGCAGCCCCCGTGAATTGGGAGGCTACACCTTC
few,-,TRBJ2-2,TRBV5-1,CASSLKSNTGELFF,TGCGCCAGCAGCTTGAAGTCAAACACCGGGGAGCTGTTTTTT
few,-,TRBJ2-5,TRBV7-8,CASSRPRGRPTKETQYF,TGTGCCAGCAGCCGCCCCCGGGGGCGTCCAACCAAAGAGACCCAGTACTTC
-,-,TRBJ2-1,TRBV30,CAWSVEISAYNEQFF,TGTGCCTGGAGTGTTGAAATATCAGCCTACAATGAGCAGTTCTTC
once,TRBD2,TRBJ2-3,TRBV5-6,CASSLRGTSGGAIVRTQYF,TGTGCCAGCAGCTTGCGTGGGACTAGCGGGGGGGCCATAGTTCGTACGCAGTATTTT
many,-,TRBJ2-7,TRBV5-1,CASSTDNGIYEQYF,TGCGCCAGCAGCACCGATAATGGGATATACGAGCAGTACTTC
-,-,TRBJ2-7,TRBV6-1,CASAVGGPEQYF,TGTGCCAGCGCGGTAGGCGGTCCCGAGCAGTACTTC
-,TRBD1,TRBJ1-6,TRBV29-1,CSVSTGATNSPLHF,TGCAGCGTTTCTACAGGGGCCACAAATTCACCCCTCCACTTT
-,-,TRBJ2-5,TRBV5-8,CASSLAMAQYF,TGTGCCAGCAGCTTGGCCATGGCCCAGTACTTC
-,-,TRBJ2-3,TRBV7-3,CASSWVGGTSTDTQYF,TGTGCCAGCAGCTGGGTTGGGGGAACCTCCACAGATACGCAGTATTTT
-,-,TRBJ1-1,TRBV21-1,CASRKRGRNTEAFF,TGTGCCAGCAGAAAACGGGGGCGGAACACTGAAGCTTTCTTT
-,TRBD1,TRBJ1-1,TRBV5-1,CASSFSRGSTEAFF,TGCGCCAGCAGCTTTAGCAGGGGGAGCACTGAAGCTTTCTTT
-,-,TRBJ1-2,TRBV29-1,CSVAGSNYGYTF,TGCAGCGTTGCGGGTTCTAACTATGGCTACACCTTC
-,-,TRBJ2-7,TRBV6-5,CASSNREPYEQYF,TGTGCCAGCAGTAACAGGGAGCCCTACGAGCAGTACTTC
few,-,TRBJ1-5,TRBV5-8,CASSSYRGNQPQHF,TGTGCCAGCAGCTCGTATCGGGGGAATCAGCCCCAGCATTTT
-,-,TRBJ1-4,TRBV30,CAWAPAQMFLREKLFF,TGTGCCTGGGCCCCGGCGCAGATGTTTCTAAGAGAAAAACTGTTTTTT
-,-,TRBJ1-2,TRBV11-1,CASSLSENYGYTF,TGTGCCAGCAGCTTATCAGAGAACTATGGCTACACCTTC